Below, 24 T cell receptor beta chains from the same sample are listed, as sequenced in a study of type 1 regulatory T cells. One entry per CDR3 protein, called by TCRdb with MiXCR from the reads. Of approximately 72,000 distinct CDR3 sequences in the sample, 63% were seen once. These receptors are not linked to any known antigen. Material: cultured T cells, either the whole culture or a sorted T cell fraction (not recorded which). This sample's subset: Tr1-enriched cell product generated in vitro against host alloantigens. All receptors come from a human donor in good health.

CDR3 sequence reads: CSAEGQAGDGYTF. The CDR3 nucleotides read TGCAGTGCTGAGGGACAGGCGGGAGATGGCTACACCTTC. The rearrangement links TRBV20-1 to TRBJ1-2; 8 bases line up with TRBD1. V trimming: 5 bases; J trimming: 6 bases; junction bases outside the gene matches: 8. The germline CDR1 and CDR2 sequences are DFQATT and SNEGSKA (reference sequence). The CDR3 contains 13 residues.

CDR3 nucleotides: TGCAGTGCTAGTCGTGGGGGAGAGCCCCAGCATTTT. It codes for CSASRGGEPQHF. The chain carries TRBV20-1 and TRBJ1-5; TRBD1 is a possible D gene (5 bases). Germline V gene lookup returns CDR1 DFQATT and CDR2 SNEGSKA (reference sequence). Trimming removed 3 bases at V and 8 bases at J, with 11 bases between. This CDR3 has 12 amino acids.

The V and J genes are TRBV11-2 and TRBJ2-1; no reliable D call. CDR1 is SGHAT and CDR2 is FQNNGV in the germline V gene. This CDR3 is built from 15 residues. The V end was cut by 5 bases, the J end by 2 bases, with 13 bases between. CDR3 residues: CASSPPGRPYNEQFF. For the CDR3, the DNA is TGTGCCAGCAGCCCGCCGGGCAGACCCTACAATGAGCAGTTCTTC.

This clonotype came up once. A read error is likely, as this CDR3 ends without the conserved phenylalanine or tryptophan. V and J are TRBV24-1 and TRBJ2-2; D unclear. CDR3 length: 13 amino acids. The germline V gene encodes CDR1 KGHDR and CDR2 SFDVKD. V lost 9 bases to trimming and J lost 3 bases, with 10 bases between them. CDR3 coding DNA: TGTGCCACCGCCCAAGGGTACACCGGGGAGCTGTTTCTT. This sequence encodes CATAQGYTGELFL.

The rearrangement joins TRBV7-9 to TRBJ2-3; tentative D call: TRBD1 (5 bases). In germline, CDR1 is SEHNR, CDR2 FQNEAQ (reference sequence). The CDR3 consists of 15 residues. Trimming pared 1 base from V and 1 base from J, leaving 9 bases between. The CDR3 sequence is CASSLEGRGTDTQYF. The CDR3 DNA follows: TGTGCCAGCAGCTTAGAGGGCAGGGGCACAGATACGCAGTATTTT.

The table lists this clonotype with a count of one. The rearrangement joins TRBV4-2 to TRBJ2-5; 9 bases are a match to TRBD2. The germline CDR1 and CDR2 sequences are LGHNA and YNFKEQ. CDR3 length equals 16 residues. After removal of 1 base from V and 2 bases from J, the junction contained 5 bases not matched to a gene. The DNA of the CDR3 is TGTGCCAGCAGCCAAGCCAAGACTAGCGGACAAGAGACCCAGTACTTC. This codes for CASSQAKTSGQETQYF.

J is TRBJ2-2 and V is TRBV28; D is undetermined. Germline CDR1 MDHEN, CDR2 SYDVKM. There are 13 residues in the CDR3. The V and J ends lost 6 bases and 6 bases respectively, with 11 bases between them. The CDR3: CASSPTLPGELFF. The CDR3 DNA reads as TGTGCCAGCAGCCCTACTCTACCCGGGGAGCTGTTTTTT.

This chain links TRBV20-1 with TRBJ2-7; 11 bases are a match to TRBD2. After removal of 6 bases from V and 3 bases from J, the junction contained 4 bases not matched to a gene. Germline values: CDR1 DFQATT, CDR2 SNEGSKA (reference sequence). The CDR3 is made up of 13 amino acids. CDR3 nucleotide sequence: TGCAGTGCAAGACTAGCGGGGATCTACGAGCAGTACTTC. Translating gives CSARLAGIYEQYF.

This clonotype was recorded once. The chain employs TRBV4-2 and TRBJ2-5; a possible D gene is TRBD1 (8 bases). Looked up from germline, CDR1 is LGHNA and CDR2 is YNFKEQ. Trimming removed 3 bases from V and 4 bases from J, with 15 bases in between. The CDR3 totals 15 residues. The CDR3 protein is CASSQRTGGVETQYF. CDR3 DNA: TGTGCCAGCAGCCAGAGAACAGGGGGGGTAGAGACCCAGTACTTC.

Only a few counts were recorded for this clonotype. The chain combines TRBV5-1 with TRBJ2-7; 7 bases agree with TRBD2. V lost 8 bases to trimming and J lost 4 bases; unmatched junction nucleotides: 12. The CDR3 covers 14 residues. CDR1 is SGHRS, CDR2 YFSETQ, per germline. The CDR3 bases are TGCGCCAGGGTTATAGCGGGTTTCTTTTACGAGCAGTACTTC. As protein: CARVIAGFFYEQYF.

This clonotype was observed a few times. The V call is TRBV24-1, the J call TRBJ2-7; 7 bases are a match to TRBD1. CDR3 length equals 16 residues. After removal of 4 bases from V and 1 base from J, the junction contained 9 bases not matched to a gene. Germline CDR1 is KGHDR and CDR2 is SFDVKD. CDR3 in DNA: TGTGCCACCAGTGACCCGCGACAGGGTGGGTCCTACGAGCAGTACTTC. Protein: CATSDPRQGGSYEQYF.

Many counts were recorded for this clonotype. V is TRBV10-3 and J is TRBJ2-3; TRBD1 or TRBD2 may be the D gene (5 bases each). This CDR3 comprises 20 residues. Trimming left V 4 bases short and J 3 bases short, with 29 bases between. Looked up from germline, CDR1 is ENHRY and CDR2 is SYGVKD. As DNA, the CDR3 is TGTGCCATCAGTGGGGAGCCACGGGGACCCGGCGGAAGAGCAACAGATACGCAGTATTTT. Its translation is CAISGEPRGPGGRATDTQYF.

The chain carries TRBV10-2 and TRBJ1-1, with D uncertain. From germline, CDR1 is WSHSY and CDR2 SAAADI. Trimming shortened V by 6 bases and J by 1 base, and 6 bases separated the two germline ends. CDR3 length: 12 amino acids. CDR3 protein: CASRQTNTEAFF. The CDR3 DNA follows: TGCGCCAGCAGACAGACGAACACTGAAGCTTTCTTT.

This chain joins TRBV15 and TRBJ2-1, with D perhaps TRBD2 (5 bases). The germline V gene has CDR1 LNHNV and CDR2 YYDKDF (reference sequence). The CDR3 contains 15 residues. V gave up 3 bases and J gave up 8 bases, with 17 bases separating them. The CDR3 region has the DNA TGTGCCACCAGCAGCCCGCCACTAGATTCGGATGAGCAGTTCTTC. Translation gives CATSSPPLDSDEQFF.

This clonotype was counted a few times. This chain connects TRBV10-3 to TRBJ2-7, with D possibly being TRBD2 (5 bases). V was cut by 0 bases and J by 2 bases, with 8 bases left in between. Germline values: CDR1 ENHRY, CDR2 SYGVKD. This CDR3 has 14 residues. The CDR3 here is CAISESPRAYEQYF. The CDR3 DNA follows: TGTGCCATCAGTGAGTCTCCGAGGGCCTACGAGCAGTACTTC.

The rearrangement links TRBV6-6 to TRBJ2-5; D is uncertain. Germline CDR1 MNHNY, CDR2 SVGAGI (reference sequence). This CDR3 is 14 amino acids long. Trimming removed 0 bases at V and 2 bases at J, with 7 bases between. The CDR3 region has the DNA TGTGCCAGCAGTTACTCGCGGCAGCAAGAGACCCAGTACTTC. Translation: CASSYSRQQETQYF.

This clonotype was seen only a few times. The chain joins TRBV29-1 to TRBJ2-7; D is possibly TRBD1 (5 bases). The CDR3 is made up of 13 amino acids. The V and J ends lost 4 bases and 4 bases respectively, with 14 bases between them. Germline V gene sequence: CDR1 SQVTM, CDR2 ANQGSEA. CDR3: CSVGTGRAYEQYF. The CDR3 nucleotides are TGCAGCGTTGGTACAGGACGGGCGTACGAGCAGTACTTC.

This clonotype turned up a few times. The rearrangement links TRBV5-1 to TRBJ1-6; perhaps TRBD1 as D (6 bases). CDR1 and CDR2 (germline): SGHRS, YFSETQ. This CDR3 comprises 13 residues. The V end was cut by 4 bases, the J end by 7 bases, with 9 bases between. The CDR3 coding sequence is TGCGCCAGCAGCACTGACAGGAATTCACCCCTCCACTTT. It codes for CASSTDRNSPLHF.

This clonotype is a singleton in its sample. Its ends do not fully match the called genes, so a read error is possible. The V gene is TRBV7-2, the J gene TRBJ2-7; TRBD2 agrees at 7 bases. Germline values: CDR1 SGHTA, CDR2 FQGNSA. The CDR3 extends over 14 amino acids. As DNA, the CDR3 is TGTGCCAGCAGCTTAAACCCAATAGCGGGTAATTATCACTTC. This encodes CASSLNPIAGNYHF.

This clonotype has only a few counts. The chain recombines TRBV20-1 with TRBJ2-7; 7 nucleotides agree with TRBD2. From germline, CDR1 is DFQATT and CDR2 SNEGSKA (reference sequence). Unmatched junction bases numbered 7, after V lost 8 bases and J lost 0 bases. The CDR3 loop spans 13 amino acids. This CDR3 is CSPRAGSSYEQYF. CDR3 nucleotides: TGCAGTCCAAGAGCGGGGAGCTCCTACGAGCAGTACTTC.

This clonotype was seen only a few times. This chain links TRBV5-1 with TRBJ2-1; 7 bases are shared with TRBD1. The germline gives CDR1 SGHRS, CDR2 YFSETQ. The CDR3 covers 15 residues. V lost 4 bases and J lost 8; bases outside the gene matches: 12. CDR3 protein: CASSGTDPILHEQFF. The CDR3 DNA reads TGCGCCAGCAGCGGGACAGATCCTATTCTGCATGAGCAGTTCTTC.

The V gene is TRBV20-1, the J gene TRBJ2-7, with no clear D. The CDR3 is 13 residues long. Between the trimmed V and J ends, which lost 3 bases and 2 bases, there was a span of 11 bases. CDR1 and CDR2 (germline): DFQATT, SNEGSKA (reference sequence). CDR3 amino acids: CSASLGITYEQYF. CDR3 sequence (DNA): TGCAGTGCTAGTCTCGGCATTACCTACGAGCAGTACTTC.

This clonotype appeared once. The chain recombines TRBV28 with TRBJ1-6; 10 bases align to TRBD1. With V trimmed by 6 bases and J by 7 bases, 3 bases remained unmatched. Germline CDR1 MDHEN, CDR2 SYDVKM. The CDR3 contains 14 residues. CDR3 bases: TGTGCCAGCAGGACAGGGGGCGAAAATTCACCCCTCCACTTT. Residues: CASRTGGENSPLHF.

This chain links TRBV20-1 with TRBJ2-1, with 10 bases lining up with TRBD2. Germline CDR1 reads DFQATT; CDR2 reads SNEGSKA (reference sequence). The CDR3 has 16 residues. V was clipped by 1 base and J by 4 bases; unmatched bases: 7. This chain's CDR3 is CSARGLAGLPYNEQFF. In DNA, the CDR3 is TGCAGTGCTAGAGGACTAGCGGGCTTGCCTTACAATGAGCAGTTCTTC.